A single sample gave rise to the 11 T cell receptor beta chains below, sequenced in a study of CD8 T cells in ankylosing spondylitis. TCRdb fed the 5' RACE reads into MiXCR, producing one record per CDR3 protein. The sample includes 240,000 or so distinct CDR3 sequences, around 9.1% of them seen just once. The sequencing input was blood, either unsorted or a sorted T cell fraction (not recorded which). The receptors here all came from a male donor with ankylosing spondylitis or in good health (not recorded which).

This clonotype was recorded at least ten times. This rearrangement joins TRBV7-2 to TRBJ1-1; D is uncertain. The ends were cut back, 4 bases at V and 8 bases at J, with 8 bases in the middle. The germline V gene encodes CDR1 SGHTA and CDR2 FQGNSA. The CDR3 consists of 11 residues. CDR3 region: CASSSSGEAFF. For the CDR3, the DNA is TGTGCCAGCAGCTCCTCCGGGGAAGCTTTCTTT.

In nucleotides, the CDR3 is TGTGCCAGCAGCTTAGCCGGGCCCCACGAGCAGTACTTC. It codes for CASSLAGPHEQYF. V gene TRBV7-9 combines with J gene TRBJ2-7, with D uncertain. The CDR3 has 13 residues. The V gene's germline CDR1 is SEHNR and CDR2 FQNEAQ (reference sequence). Trimming cost V 0 bases and J 5 bases, with 8 bases left between them.

This clonotype showed up many times. The rearrangement joins TRBV6-1 to TRBJ1-2; no clear D. This CDR3 spans 13 amino acids. Trimming shortened V by 7 bases and J by 3 bases, and 12 bases separated the two germline ends. The germline CDR1 and CDR2 sequences are MNHNS and SASEGT. The CDR3 nucleotides read TGTGCCAGCACCCCTGCGCTCCACTATGGCTACACCTTC. This sequence encodes CASTPALHYGYTF.

This clonotype was seen a handful of times. CDR3 protein: CASSVEQEQYF. In DNA, the CDR3 is TGTGCCAGCAGCGTAGAGCAAGAGCAGTACTTC. The chain is built from TRBV6-1 and TRBJ2-7, with D unclear. V gave up 6 bases and J gave up 7 bases, with 10 bases separating them. The CDR3 covers 11 residues. The germline V gene has CDR1 MNHNS and CDR2 SASEGT.

This clonotype was recorded many times. This sequence joins TRBV29-1 and TRBJ2-2; D is uncertain. This CDR3 is built from 12 residues. Between the trimmed V and J ends, which lost 4 bases and 3 bases, there was a span of 6 bases. Germline V gene lookup returns CDR1 SQVTM and CDR2 ANQGSEA. CDR3 sequence (DNA): TGCAGCGTTGTTGGGGACACCGGGGAGCTGTTTTTT. Translated, it gives CSVVGDTGELFF.

In this sample, this clonotype turned up many times. The chain links TRBV6-2 or TRBV6-3 to TRBJ2-2; a weak D match, TRBD2 (7 bases). The CDR3 consists of 17 residues. Germline loops: CDR1 MNHEY, CDR2 SVGEGT. V shed 2 bases and J shed 4 bases, with 17 bases lying between them. DNA for the CDR3: TGTGCCAGCAGTTACGGGGGGGGCAACCAATTCACCGGGGAGCTGTTTTTT. Translation gives CASSYGGGNQFTGELFF.

This clonotype was seen repeatedly, ten times or more. This chain links TRBV28 with TRBJ2-7, with TRBD2 identical over 14 bases. V was pared by 6 bases and J by 4 bases, with 5 bases of the junction left unmatched. This CDR3 region has 15 residues. Per germline, CDR1 MDHEN and CDR2 SYDVKM. CDR3 sequence: CASRQTSGRVYEQYF. DNA of the CDR3: TGTGCCAGCAGACAGACTAGCGGGAGGGTATACGAGCAGTACTTC.

Many counts were recorded for this clonotype. The genes are TRBV7-2 and TRBJ1-1, with D possibly matching TRBD1 (5 bases). Germline V CDR1 and CDR2: SGHTA, FQGNSA. CDR3 length: 15 residues. Trimming took 1 base from V and 5 from J, leaving 14 bases between them. In DNA, the CDR3 is TGTGCCAGCAGCTTAGAAGGGGCTGGGATGACTGAAGCTTTCTTT. This codes for CASSLEGAGMTEAFF.

This chain links TRBV6-2 or TRBV6-3 with TRBJ2-7; no definite D call. This CDR3 has 16 residues. Trimming removed 0 bases from V and 0 bases from J, with 12 bases in between. Germline V lookup: CDR1 MNHEY, CDR2 SVGEGT. The chain's CDR3 is CASSYSPPGSSYEQYF. Written as DNA, the CDR3 is TGTGCCAGCAGTTACTCGCCTCCGGGCAGCTCCTACGAGCAGTACTTC.

This clonotype was counted at least ten times. The genes are TRBV6-5 and TRBJ1-1, with D unclear. The V end was cut by 0 bases, the J end by 1 base, with 12 bases between. Germline V gene lookup returns CDR1 MNHEY and CDR2 SVGAGI. This CDR3 region has 16 residues. The DNA for the CDR3 is TGTGCCAGCAGTTACTCTAGTCCCCCCTGGAACACTGAAGCTTTCTTT. It translates to CASSYSSPPWNTEAFF.

The sample holds many counts of this clonotype. The V and J genes are TRBV5-1 and TRBJ1-1; D is undetermined. The CDR3 has 14 amino acids. CDR1 is SGHRS and CDR2 is YFSETQ in the germline V gene. With 1 base removed from V and 5 bases from J, the gap between germline ends came to 12 bases. As DNA, the CDR3 is TGCGCCAGCAGCTTGCGATCGAGTATAACTGAAGCTTTCTTT. As protein: CASSLRSSITEAFF.